This T cell receptor (beta chain) is from a study of blood T cell repertoires in COVID-19 (dated by TCRdb to between 2020 and 2021). Study-level background: The collaborator samples originated in the United States, Italy and Spain and spanned the acute and convalescent phases of COVID-19. The material from the prospective study consisted of cDNA or gDNA derived from T cells, B-cell-depleted T cells, or PBMCs. Deeply sampled blood TCRbeta repertoires from subjects exposed to, actively infected with, or recovered from COVID-19 were included in the dataset. The repertoires were released in a freely available public database meant as a resource for research on the immune response to SARS-CoV-2. The samples were drawn from the first 160 participants of the ongoing ImmuneRACE study and from 1,254 subjects provided by 6 global collaborators. Nearly every sample came with metadata listing a de-identified subject ID, COVID-19 status, age in years and sex. Where HLA class I and class II types were available, the types were taken from metadata supplied by the sample provider, not from assay-based typing. Paper-wide results and their limitations: Clinical and demographic metadata were provided uncurated, with the amount varying by source and participant.

With regard to this clone: Its antigen is still unknown. There are no base qualities to consult, and no much larger clone falls within one base.

At one collaborating source in Seattle, patients were enrolled during active infection and were followed longitudinally through the course of disease. The collaborating institutions used their own protocols to collect whole blood in K2EDTA tubes. Collaborator samples were shipped for TCRbeta analysis as frozen whole blood, isolated PBMCs, or DNA extracted from either sample type. V has 5 bases trimmed and J has 4 bases trimmed; junction bases matching no gene number 18. The CDR3 measures 19 amino acids from cysteine to phenylalanine. The DNA shown is the 57-base CDR3, in frame from base 1. According to the germline V gene (reference sequence), CDR1 reads LNHDA and CDR2 reads SQIVND. TCRbeta CDR3 regions were amplified from genomic DNA using the immunoSEQ Assay, a bias-controlled multiplex PCR. As for how the authors treated the data: The number of nucleated cells in each sample was estimated from the amplification of reference gene primers within the assay. To quantify the absolute abundance of each unique TCRbeta CDR3 rearrangement, sequence reads were collapsed and filtered. For each sample, productive Simpson clonality was calculated as the square root of Simpson's diversity index across productive rearrangements. TCRdb provides this immuneACCESS table in a form limited to in-frame rearrangements. Some clones are lacking; in checked studies, under half of them reflect an unresolved V gene, and why the rest are absent is not known. V and J calls and clone size are those listed in that table; D and trimming were worked out from the DNA. Here the sample has roughly 410,000 clones; 80% to 90% occur a single time. The top ten hold 2% to 2.5% of the sample.

The sample taken for sequencing was peripheral blood. This sequence was found in a woman in her sixties with COVID-19, enrolled during active disease. The chain is encoded by TRBV19 joined to TRBJ1-5; the junction holds 9 bases that match TRBD1. The CDR3 amino acid sequence is: CASSSPYGGQGRGNQPQHF. The DNA reads TGTGCCAGTAGTTCACCTTACGGGGGACAGGGAAGGGGTAATCAGCCCCAGCATTTT.